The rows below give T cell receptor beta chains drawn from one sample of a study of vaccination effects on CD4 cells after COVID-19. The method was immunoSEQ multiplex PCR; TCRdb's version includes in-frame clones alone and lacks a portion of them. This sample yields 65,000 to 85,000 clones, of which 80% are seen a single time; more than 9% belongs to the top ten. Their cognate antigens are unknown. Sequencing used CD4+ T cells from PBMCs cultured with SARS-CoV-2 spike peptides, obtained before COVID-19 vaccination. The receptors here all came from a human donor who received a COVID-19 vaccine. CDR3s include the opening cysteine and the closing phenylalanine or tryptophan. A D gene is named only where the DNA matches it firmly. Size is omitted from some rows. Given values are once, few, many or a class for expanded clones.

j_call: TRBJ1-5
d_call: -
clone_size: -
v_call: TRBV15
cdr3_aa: CATSRDRAGGQPQHF
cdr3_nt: TGTGCCACCAGCAGAGATCGGGCTGGGGGACAGCCCCAGCATTTT

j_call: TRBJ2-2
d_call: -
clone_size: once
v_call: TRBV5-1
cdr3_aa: CASSPRTANTGELFF
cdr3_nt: TGCGCCAGCAGCCCGAGGACAGCGAACACCGGGGAGCTGTTTTTT

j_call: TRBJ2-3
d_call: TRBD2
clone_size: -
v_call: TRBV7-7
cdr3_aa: CASSPQTSATAGTQYF
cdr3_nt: TGTGCCAGCAGCCCGCAGACTAGCGCCACAGCGGGTACGCAGTATTTT

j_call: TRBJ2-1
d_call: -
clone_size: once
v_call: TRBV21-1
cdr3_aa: CASSKSGPFHYNEQFF
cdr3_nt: TGTGCCAGCAGCAAATCGGGACCCTTTCACTACAATGAGCAGTTCTTC

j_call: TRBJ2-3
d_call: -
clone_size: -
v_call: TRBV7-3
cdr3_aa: CASSPSPGVATDTQYF
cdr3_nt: TGTGCCAGCAGCCCTTCCCCGGGGGTTGCGACAGATACGCAGTATTTT

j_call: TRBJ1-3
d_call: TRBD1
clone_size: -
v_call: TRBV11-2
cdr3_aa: CASSLMEQGAIGNTIYF
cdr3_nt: TGTGCCAGCAGCTTAATGGAACAGGGGGCTATCGGAAACACCATATATTTT

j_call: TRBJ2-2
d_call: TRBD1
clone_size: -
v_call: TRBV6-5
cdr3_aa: CASKGDRGTGELFF
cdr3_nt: TGTGCCAGCAAAGGGGACAGGGGCACCGGGGAGCTGTTTTTT

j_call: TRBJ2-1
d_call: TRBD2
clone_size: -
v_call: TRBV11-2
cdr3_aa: CASSSIGTSANNEQFF
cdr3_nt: TGTGCCAGCAGCTCAATAGGGACTAGCGCTAACAATGAGCAGTTCTTC

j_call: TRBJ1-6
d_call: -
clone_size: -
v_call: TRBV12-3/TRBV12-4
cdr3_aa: CASGREWNSPLHF
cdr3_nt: TGTGCCAGCGGCAGGGAGTGGAATTCACCCCTCCACTTT

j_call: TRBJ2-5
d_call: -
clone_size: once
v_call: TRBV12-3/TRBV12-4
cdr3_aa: CASSAGLRKAQYF
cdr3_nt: TGTGCCAGCAGTGCCGGACTGAGGAAGGCCCAGTACTTC

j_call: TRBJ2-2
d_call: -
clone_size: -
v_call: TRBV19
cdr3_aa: CASSIEEKGWKLFF
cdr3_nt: TGTGCCAGTAGTATAGAAGAAAAGGGGTGGAAGCTGTTTTTT

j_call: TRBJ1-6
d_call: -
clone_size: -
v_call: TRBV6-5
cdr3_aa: CASRVGTLENSPLHF
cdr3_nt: TGTGCCAGCAGAGTTGGGACGCTCGAGAATTCACCCCTCCACTTT

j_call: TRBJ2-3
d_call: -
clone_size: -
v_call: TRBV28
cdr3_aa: CASINTPGSRTDTQYF
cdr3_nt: TGTGCCAGCATTAACACACCGGGGTCTCGGACAGATACGCAGTATTTT

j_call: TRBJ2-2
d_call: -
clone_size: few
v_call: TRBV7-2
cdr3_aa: CASTPRGELFF
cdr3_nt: TGTGCCAGCACTCCGAGGGGGGAGCTGTTTTTT

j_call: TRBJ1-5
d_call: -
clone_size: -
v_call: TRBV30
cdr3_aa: CAWSDPYSNQPQHF
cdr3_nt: TGTGCCTGGAGTGACCCGTATAGCAATCAGCCCCAGCATTTT

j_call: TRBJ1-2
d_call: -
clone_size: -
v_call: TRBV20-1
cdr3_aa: CSARGFGGYTF
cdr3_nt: TGCAGTGCTAGAGGGTTCGGCGGCTACACCTTC

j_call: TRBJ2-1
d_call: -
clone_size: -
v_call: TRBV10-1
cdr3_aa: CASSESRGLRSYNEQFF
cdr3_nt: TGCGCCAGCAGTGAGTCTCGGGGGTTGAGGAGTTACAATGAGCAGTTCTTC

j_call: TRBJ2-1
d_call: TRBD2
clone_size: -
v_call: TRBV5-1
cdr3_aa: CASSFRTSGGADNEQFF
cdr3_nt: TGCGCCAGCAGCTTTAGGACTAGCGGGGGTGCCGACAATGAGCAGTTCTTC

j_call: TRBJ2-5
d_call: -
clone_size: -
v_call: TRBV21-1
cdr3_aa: CASSRRGGRETQYF
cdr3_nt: TGTGCCAGCAGCAGGCGGGGGGGTAGAGAGACCCAGTACTTC

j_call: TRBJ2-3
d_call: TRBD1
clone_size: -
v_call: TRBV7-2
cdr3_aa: CASSARQGLGYTQYF
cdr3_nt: TGTGCCAGCAGCGCCAGACAGGGCCTCGGGTATACGCAGTATTTT

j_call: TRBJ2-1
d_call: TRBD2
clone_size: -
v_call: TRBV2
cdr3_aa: CASEGLPNNEQFF
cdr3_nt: TGTGCCAGCGAGGGACTACCAAACAATGAGCAGTTCTTC

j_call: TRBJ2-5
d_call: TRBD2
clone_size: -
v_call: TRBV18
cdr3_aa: CASSPGTSPQGTQYF
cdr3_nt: TGTGCCAGCTCACCGGGGACTAGCCCCCAAGGGACCCAGTACTTC

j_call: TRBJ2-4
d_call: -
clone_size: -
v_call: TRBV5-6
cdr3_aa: CASSSIGGSTKNIQYF
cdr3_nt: TGTGCCAGCAGCTCGATAGGGGGTTCGACCAAAAACATTCAGTACTTC

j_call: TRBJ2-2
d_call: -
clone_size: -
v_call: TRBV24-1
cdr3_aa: CATSDEGINTGELFF
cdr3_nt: TGTGCCACCAGTGATGAGGGGATAAACACCGGGGAGCTGTTTTTT

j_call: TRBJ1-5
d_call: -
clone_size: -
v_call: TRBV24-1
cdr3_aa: CATSDFGNGAYNQPQHF
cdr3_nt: TGTGCCACCAGTGATTTCGGCAACGGGGCTTACAATCAGCCCCAGCATTTT

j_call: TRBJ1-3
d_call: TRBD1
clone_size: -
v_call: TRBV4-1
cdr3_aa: CASSRSEGTDSGNTIYF
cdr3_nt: TGCGCCAGCAGCCGTAGCGAAGGGACAGACTCTGGAAACACCATATATTTT

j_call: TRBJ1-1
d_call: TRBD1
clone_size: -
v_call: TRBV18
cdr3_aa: CASSYRTGGITEAFF
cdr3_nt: TGTGCCAGCTCATACCGGACAGGGGGCATCACTGAAGCTTTCTTT

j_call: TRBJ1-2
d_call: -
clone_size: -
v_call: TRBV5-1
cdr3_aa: CASSLSMTADKFYGGYTF
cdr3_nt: TGCGCCAGCAGCCTCTCGATGACGGCGGATAAATTTTATGGCGGCTACACCTTC

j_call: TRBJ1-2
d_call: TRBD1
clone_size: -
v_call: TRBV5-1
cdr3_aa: CASSPRTGYNYGYTF
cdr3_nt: TGCGCCAGCAGCCCCCGGACAGGGTATAACTATGGCTACACCTTC

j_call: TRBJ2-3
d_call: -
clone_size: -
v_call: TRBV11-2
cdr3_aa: CASSLEQARADTQYF
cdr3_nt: TGTGCCAGCAGCTTAGAACAGGCCCGCGCAGATACGCAGTATTTT

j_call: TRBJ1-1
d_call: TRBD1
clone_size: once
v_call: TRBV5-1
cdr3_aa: CASSRQGQNTEAFF
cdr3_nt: TGCGCCAGCAGCCGACAGGGCCAGAACACTGAAGCTTTCTTT

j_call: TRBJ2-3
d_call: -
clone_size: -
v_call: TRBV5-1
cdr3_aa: CASRERGTDTDTQYF
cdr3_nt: TGCGCCAGCAGAGAGCGGGGGACAGACACAGATACGCAGTATTTT

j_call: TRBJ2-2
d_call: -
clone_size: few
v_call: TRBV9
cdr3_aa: CASSPSANTGELFF
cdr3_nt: TGTGCCAGCAGCCCATCCGCGAACACCGGGGAGCTGTTTTTT

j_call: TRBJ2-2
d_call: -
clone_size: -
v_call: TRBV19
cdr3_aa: CASSQGDWELFF
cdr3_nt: TGTGCCAGTAGCCAGGGAGATTGGGAGCTGTTTTTT

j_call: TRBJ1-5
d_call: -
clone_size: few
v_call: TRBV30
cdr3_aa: CAWSVLAGIQPQHF
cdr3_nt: TGTGCCTGGAGTGTATTAGCAGGGATTCAGCCCCAGCATTTT

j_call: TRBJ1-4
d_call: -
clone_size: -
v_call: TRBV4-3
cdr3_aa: CASSQDFGVGDEKLFF
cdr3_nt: TGCGCCAGCAGCCAAGATTTCGGGGTAGGTGATGAAAAACTGTTTTTT

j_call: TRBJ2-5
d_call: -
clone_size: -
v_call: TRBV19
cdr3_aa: CASSIIGREETQYF
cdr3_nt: TGTGCCAGTAGTATAATAGGCAGGGAAGAGACCCAGTACTTC

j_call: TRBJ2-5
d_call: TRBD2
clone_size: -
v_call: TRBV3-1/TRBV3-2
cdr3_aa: CASSQHSGLAGQETQYF
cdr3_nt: TGTGCCAGCAGCCAACATTCGGGACTAGCGGGTCAAGAGACCCAGTACTTC

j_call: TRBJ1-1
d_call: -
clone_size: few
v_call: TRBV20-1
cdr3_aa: CSARNQNEAFF
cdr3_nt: TGCAGTGCCCGGAATCAGAATGAAGCTTTCTTT

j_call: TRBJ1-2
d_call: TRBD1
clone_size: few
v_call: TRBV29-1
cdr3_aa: CSLGTANYGYTF
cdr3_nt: TGCAGCCTTGGGACAGCTAACTATGGCTACACCTTC

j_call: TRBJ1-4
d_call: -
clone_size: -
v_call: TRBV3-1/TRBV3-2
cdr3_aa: CASSFTGYAGEKLFF
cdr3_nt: TGTGCCAGCAGTTTCACAGGGTACGCAGGTGAAAAACTGTTTTTT